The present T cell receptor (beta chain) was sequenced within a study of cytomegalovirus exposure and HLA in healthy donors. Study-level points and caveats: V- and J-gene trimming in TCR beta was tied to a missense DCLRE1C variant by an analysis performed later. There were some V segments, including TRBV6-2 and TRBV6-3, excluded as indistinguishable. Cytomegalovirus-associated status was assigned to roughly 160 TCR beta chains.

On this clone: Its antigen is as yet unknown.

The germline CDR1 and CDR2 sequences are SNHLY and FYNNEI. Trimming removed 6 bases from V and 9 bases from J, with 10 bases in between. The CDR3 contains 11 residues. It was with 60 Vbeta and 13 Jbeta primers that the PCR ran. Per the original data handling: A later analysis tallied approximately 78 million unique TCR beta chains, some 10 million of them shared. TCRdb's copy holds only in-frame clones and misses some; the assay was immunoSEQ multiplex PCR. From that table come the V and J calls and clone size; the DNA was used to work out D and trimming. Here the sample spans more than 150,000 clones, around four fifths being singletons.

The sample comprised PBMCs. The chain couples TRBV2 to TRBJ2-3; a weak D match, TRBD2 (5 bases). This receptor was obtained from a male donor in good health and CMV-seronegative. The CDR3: CASRPGRTQYF. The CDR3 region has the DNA TGTGCCAGCAGGCCTGGGAGAACGCAGTATTTT.